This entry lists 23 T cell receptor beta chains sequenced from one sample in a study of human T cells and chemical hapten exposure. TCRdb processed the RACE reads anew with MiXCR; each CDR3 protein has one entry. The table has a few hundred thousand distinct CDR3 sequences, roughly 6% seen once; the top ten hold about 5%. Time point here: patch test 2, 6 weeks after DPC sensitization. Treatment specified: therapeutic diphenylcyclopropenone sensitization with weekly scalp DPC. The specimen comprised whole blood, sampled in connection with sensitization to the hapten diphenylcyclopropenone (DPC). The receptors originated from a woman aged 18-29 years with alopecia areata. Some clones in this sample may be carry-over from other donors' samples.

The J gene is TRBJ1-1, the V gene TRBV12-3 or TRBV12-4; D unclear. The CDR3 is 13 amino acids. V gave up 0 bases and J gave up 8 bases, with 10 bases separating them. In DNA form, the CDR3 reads TGTGCCAGCAGTTTAGCGCTGGCCGCCGAAGCTTTCTTT. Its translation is CASSLALAAEAFF.

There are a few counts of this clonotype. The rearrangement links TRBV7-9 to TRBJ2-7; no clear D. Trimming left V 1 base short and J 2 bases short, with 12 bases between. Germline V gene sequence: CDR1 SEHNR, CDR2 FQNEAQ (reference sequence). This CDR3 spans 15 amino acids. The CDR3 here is CASSLGAIHPYEQYF. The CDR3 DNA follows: TGTGCCAGCAGCTTAGGGGCGATTCATCCCTACGAGCAGTACTTC.

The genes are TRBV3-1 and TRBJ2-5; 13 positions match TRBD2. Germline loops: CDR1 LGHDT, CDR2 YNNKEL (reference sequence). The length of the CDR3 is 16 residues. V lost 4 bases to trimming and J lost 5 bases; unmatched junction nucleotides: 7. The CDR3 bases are TGTGCCAGCAGCCCCCAACTAGCGGGGGGGGAGGAGACCCAGTACTTC. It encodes CASSPQLAGGEETQYF.

The chain's CDR3 is CASSRPPGRITKNIQYF. DNA of the CDR3: TGTGCCAGCAGCCGACCTCCAGGGAGGATTACCAAAAACATTCAGTACTTC. V is TRBV6-5 and J is TRBJ2-4, with a tentative D call TRBD2 (6 bases). The CDR3 length is 17 residues. V shed 6 bases and J shed 2 bases, with 20 bases lying between them. Per the germline V gene, CDR1 is MNHEY and CDR2 is SVGAGI.

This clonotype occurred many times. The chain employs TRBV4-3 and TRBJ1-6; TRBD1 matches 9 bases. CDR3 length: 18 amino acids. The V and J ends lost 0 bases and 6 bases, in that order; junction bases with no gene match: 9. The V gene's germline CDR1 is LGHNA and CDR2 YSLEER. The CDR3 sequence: CASSQDHLQGASNSPLHF. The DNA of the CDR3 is TGCGCCAGCAGCCAAGACCACCTACAGGGGGCTTCTAATTCACCCCTCCACTTT.

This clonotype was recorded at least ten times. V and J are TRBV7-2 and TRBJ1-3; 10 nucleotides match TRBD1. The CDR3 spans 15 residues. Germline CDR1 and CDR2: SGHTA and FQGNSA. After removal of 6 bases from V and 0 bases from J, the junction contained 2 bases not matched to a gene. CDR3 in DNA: TGTGCCAGCAGGGGACAGGGGATCTCTGGAAACACCATATATTTT. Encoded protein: CASRGQGISGNTIYF.

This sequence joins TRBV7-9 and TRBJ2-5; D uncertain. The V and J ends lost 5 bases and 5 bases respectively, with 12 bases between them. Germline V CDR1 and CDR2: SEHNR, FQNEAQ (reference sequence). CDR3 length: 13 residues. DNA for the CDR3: TGTGCCAGCAGCCCCACATCCTCGGAGACCCAGTACTTC. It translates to CASSPTSSETQYF. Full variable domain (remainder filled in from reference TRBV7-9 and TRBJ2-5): DTGVSQNPRHKITKRGQNVTFRCDPISEHNRLYWYRQTLGQGPEFLTYFQNEAQLEKSRLLSDRFSAERPKGSFSTLEIQRTEQGDSAMYLCASSPTSSETQYFGPGTRLLVL.

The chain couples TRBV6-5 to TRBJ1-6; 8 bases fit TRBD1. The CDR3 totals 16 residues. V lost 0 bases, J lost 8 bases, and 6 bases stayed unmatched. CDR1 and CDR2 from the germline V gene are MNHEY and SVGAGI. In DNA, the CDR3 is TGTGCCAGCAGTTACTCGAAGGCAGGGGGCTATTCACCCCTCCACTTT. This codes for CASSYSKAGGYSPLHF.

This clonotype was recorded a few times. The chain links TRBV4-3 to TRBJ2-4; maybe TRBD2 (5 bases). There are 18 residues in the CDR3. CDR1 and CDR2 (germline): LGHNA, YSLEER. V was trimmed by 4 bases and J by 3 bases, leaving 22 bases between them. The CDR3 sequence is CASSPQSHWELGKNIQYF. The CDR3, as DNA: TGCGCCAGCAGCCCCCAGTCTCACTGGGAGTTGGGCAAAAACATTCAGTACTTC.

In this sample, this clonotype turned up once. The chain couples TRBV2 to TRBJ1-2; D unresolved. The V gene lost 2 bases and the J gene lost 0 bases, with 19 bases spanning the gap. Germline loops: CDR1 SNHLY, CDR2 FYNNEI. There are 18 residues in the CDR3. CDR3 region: CASSEKRLAARTNYGYTF. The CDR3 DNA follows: TGTGCCAGCAGTGAAAAGAGATTGGCAGCCCGCACTAACTATGGCTACACCTTC.

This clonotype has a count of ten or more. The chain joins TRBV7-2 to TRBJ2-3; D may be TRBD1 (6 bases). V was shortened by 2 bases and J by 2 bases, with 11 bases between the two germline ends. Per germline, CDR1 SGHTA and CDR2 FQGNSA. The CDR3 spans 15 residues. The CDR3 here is CASSLYAGATDTQYF. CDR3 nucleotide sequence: TGTGCCAGCAGCTTATATGCAGGGGCCACAGATACGCAGTATTTT. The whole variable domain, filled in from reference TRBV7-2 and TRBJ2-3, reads GAGVSQSPSNKVTEKGKDVELRCDPISGHTALYWYRQSLGQGLEFLIYFQGNSAPDKSGLPSDRFSAERTGGSVSTLTIQRTQQEDSAVYLCASSLYAGATDTQYFGPGTRLTVL.

The CDR3 nucleotides are TGTGCCAGCTCACGACCTCCTCAAGAGACCCAGTACTTC. Its translation is CASSRPPQETQYF. The rearrangement uses TRBV18 and TRBJ2-5; no firm D call. This CDR3 comprises 13 residues. V lost 4 bases and J 2 bases, leaving 8 bases between the germline ends. Germline V gene lookup returns CDR1 KGHSH and CDR2 LQKENI. Filled out from reference TRBV18 and TRBJ2-5, the complete variable domain reads NAGVMQNPRHLVRRRGQEARLRCSPMKGHSHVYWYRQLPEEGLKFMVYLQKENIIDESGMPKERFSAEFPKEGPSILRIQQVVRGDSAAYFCASSRPPQETQYFGPGTRLLVL.

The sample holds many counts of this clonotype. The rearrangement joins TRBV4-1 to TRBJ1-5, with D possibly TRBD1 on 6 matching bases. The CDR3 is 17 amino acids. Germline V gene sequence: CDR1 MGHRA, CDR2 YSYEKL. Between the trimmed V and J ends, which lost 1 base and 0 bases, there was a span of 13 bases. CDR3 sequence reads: CASSQVSGAYSNQPQHF. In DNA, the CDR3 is TGCGCCAGCAGCCAAGTCTCAGGGGCCTATAGCAATCAGCCCCAGCATTTT.

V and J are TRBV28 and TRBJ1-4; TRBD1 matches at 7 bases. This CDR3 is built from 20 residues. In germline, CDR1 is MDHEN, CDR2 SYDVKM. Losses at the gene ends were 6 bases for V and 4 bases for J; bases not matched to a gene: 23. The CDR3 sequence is CASRGDRDIRVRNGNEKLFF. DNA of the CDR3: TGTGCCAGCAGGGGCGACAGGGATATAAGGGTTCGCAACGGTAATGAAAAACTGTTTTTT.

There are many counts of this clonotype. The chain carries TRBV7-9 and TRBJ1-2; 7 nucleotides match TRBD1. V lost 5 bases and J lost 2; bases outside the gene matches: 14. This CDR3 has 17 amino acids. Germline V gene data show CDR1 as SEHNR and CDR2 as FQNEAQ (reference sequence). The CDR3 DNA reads TGTGCCAGCAGCCGAGGACAGGAGAGTCTCACCAACTATGGCTACACCTTC. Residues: CASSRGQESLTNYGYTF. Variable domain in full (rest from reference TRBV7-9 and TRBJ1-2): DTGVSQNPRHKITKRGQNVTFRCDPISEHNRLYWYRQTLGQGPEFLTYFQNEAQLEKSRLLSDRFSAERPKGSFSTLEIQRTEQGDSAMYLCASSRGQESLTNYGYTFGSGTRLTVV.

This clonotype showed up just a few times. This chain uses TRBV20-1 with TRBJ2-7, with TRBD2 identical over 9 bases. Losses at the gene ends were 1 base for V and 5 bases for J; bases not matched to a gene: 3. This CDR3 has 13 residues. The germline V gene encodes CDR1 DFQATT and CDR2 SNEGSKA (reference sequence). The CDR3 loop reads CSARGTSAHEQYF. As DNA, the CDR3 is TGCAGTGCTAGAGGGACTAGCGCCCACGAGCAGTACTTC.

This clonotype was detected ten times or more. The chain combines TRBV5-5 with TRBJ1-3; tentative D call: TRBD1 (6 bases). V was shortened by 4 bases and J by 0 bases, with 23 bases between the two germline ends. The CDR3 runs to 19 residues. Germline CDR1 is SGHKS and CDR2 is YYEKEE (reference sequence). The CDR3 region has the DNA TGTGCCAGCAGCCACATGATTTACGGACAGAGGGACTCTGGAAACACCATATATTTT. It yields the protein CASSHMIYGQRDSGNTIYF. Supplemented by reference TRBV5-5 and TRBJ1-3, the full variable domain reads DAGVTQSPTHLIKTRGQQVTLRCSPISGHKSVSWYQQVLGQGPQFIFQYYEKEERGRGNFPDRFSARQFPNYSSELNVNALLLGDSALYLCASSHMIYGQRDSGNTIYFGEGSWLTVV.

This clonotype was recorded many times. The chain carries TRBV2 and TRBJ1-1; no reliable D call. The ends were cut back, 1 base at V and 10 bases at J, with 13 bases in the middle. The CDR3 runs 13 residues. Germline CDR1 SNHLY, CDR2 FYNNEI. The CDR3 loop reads CASSEVTFFGAFF. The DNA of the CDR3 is TGTGCCAGCAGTGAAGTCACATTCTTTGGAGCTTTCTTT.

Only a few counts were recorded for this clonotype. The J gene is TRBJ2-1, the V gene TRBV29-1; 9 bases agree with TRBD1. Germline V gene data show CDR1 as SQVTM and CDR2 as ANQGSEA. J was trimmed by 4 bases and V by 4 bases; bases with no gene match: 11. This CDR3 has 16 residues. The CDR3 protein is CSVAAVRDREYNEQFF. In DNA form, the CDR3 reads TGCAGCGTTGCTGCCGTACGGGACAGGGAATACAATGAGCAGTTCTTC.

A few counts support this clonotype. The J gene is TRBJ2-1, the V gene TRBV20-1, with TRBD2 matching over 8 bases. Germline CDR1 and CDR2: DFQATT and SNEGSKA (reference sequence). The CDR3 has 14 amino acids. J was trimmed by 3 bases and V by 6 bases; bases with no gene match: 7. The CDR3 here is CSAPGGLDYNEQFF. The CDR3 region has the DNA TGCAGTGCCCCGGGGGGGCTAGACTACAATGAGCAGTTCTTC.

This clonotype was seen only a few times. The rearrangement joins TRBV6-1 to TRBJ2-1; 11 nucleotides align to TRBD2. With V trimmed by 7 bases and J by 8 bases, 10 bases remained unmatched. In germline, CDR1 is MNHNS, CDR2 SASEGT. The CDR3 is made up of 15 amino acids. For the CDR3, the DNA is TGTGCCAGCATTCCCCTAGCGGGGGGTGGCGATGAGCAGTTCTTC. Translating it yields CASIPLAGGGDEQFF.

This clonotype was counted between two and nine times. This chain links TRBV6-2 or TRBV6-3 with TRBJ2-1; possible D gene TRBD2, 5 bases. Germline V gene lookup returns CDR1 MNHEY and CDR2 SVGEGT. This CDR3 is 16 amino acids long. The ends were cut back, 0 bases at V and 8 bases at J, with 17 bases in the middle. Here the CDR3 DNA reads TGTGCCAGCAGTTACTCCCCTAGCCGGTACGGACATGAGCAGTTCTTC. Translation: CASSYSPSRYGHEQFF.

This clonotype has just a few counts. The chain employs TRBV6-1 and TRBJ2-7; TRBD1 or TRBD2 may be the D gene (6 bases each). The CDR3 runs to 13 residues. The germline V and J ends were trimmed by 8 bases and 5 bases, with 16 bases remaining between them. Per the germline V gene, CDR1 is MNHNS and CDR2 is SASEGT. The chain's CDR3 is CASGYRDWDEQYF. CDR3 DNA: TGTGCCAGCGGATACAGGGACTGGGACGAGCAGTACTTC.